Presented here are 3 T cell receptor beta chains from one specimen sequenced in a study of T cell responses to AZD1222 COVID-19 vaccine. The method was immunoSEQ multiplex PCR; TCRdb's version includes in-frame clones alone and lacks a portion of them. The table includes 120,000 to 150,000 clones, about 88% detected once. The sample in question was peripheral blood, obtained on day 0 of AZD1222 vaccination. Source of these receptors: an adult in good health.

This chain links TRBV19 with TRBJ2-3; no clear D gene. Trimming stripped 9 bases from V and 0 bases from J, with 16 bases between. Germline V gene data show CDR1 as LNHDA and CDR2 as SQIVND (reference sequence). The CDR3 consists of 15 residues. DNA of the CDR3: TGTGCCAGCGCGCAGAGCCCTATTAGCACAGATACGCAGTATTTT. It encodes CASAQSPISTDTQYF.

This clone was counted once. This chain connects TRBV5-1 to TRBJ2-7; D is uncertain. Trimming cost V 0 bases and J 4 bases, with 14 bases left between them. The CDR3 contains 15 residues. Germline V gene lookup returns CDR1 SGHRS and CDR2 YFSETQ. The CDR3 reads CASSLAGRQEYEQYF. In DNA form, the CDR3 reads TGCGCCAGCAGCTTGGCAGGCAGACAAGAGTACGAGCAGTACTTC.

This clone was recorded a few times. The CDR3 bases are TGTGCCAGCAGCGCGACAGGGTTGGATGGCTACACCTTC. The encoded protein is CASSATGLDGYTF. V and J are TRBV7-9 and TRBJ1-2; 7 bases are a match to TRBD1. The CDR3 contains 13 residues. CDR1 is SEHNR, CDR2 FQNEAQ, per germline (reference sequence). V shed 5 bases, J shed 6 bases, and the junction held 6 bases outside the gene matches.